This entry lists 28 T cell receptor beta chains sequenced from one sample in a study of T cells in Graves' hyperthyroidism and ophthalmopathy. The source material, RNA transcripts, was used to amplify TCR beta CDR3 regions. The study used the HTBI primer set for a first-round RT-PCR of the TCR CDR3. TCRdb itself ran the multiplex PCR reads through MiXCR, one entry per CDR3 protein. The sample includes 750,000 to 950,000 distinct CDR3 sequences, over 35% seen only once; the top ten take about 9%. Sequencing was performed on blood. Receptors were obtained from a man younger than 35 with Graves' hyperthyroidism.

V usage is TRBV20-1 and J usage is TRBJ2-7; TRBD1 matches at 10 bases. Per the germline V gene, CDR1 is DFQATT and CDR2 is SNEGSKA (reference sequence). This CDR3 is 14 amino acids long. Trimming cost V 6 bases and J 7 bases; bases outside gene matches: 12. CDR3 nucleotide sequence: TGCAGTGCCGCTCCCGGGACAGGGGCGGAGGAGCAGTACTTC. This gives the protein CSAAPGTGAEEQYF.

This CDR3 is CASSQGFAKSYEQYF. The CDR3 DNA reads TGTGCCAGCAGCCAAGGGTTTGCGAAGTCCTACGAGCAGTACTTC. The V and J genes are TRBV3-1 and TRBJ2-7; D remains unclear. Deletions cut 1 base from V and 1 base from J, with 11 bases between. The CDR3 length is 15 residues. Germline CDR1 and CDR2: LGHDT and YNNKEL (reference sequence).

This clonotype was seen at least ten times. The chain uses TRBV2 and TRBJ2-7; D gene unclear. Between the trimmed V and J ends, which lost 6 bases and 2 bases, there was a span of 8 bases. The CDR3 is 12 amino acids. Germline lookup yields CDR1 SNHLY and CDR2 FYNNEI. This CDR3 reads CASRPVTYEQYF. DNA of the CDR3: TGTGCCAGCAGACCTGTAACCTACGAGCAGTACTTC.

This clonotype came up once. The chain links TRBV29-1 to TRBJ2-5; a possible D gene is TRBD2 (5 bases). The CDR3 consists of 13 residues. V lost 3 bases and J lost 11, with 19 bases in between. Germline V lookup: CDR1 SQVTM, CDR2 ANQGSEA. The CDR3 loop is CSVDNEGTDTQYF. The CDR3 DNA reads TGCAGCGTTGATAATGAGGGAACAGATACGCAGTACTTC. Combining the CDR3 with reference TRBV29-1 and TRBJ2-5 gives the whole variable domain SAVISQKPSRDICQRGTSLTIQCQVDSQVTMMFWYRQQPGQSLTLIATANQGSEATYESGFVIDKFPISRPNLTFSTLTVSNMSPEDSSIYLCSVDNEGTDTQYFGPGTRLLVL.

V and J are TRBV7-8 and TRBJ1-6; a possible D gene is TRBD1 (5 bases). CDR1 is SGHVS and CDR2 is FQNEAQ in the germline V gene. Trimming removed 1 base from V and 7 bases from J, with 11 bases in between. CDR3 length: 15 residues. Here the CDR3 DNA reads TGTGCCAGCAGCTTAGGTCCAGGGTTGAATTCACCCCTCCACTTT. As protein: CASSLGPGLNSPLHF.

This clonotype was seen ten or more times. This chain connects TRBV15 to TRBJ1-6, with D hard to call. V was clipped by 0 bases and J by 0 bases, with 6 bases between them. Germline CDR1 reads LNHNV; CDR2 reads YYDKDF (reference sequence). This CDR3 comprises 16 residues. The DNA of the CDR3 is TGTGCCACCAGCAGAGACCGCAGCTCCTATAATTCACCCCTCCACTTT. Protein product: CATSRDRSSYNSPLHF.

The V call is TRBV9, the J call TRBJ1-1, with a weak D call TRBD1 (5 bases). Germline V gives CDR1 SGDLS, CDR2 YYNGEE. This CDR3 region has 15 residues. V dropped 4 bases and J dropped 1 base, with 14 bases sitting between them. CDR3 nucleotides: TGTGCCAGCAGCCCCCCTGGGGGGACGAACACTGAAGCTTTCTTT. Its protein product is CASSPPGGTNTEAFF.

This sequence joins TRBV28 and TRBJ2-7; D unresolved. In germline, CDR1 is MDHEN, CDR2 SYDVKM. There are 13 residues in the CDR3. V was cut by 4 bases and J by 3 bases, with 10 bases left in between. The CDR3 is CASSSSGFYEQYF. The CDR3 coding sequence is TGTGCCAGCAGTTCCTCCGGGTTCTACGAGCAGTACTTC. The entire variable domain, with the rest obtained from reference TRBV28 and TRBJ2-7, is as follows: DVKVTQSSRYLVKRTGEKVFLECVQDMDHENMFWYRQDPGLGLRLIYFSYDVKMKEKGDIPEGYSVSREKKERFSLILESASTNQTSMYLCASSSSGFYEQYFGPGTRLTVT.

In regard to this clonotype: A much larger clone lies a single base off, so this may be a read error. The V gene is TRBV10-1, the J gene TRBJ2-5; D could derive from TRBD1 or TRBD2 (6 bases each). V was pared by 0 bases and J by 9 bases, with 14 bases between. The CDR3 covers 14 residues. Germline values: CDR1 WNHNN, CDR2 SYGVQD (reference sequence). The chain's CDR3 is CASSESTQGGSQYF. The CDR3 bases are TGCGCCAGCAGTGAGTCGACTCAAGGGGGGTCCCAGTACTTC.

The chain is built from TRBV12-3 or TRBV12-4 and TRBJ1-2, with no clear D. Trimming cost V 4 bases and J 8 bases, with 23 bases left between them. The CDR3 totals 16 residues. The CDR3 coding sequence is TGTGCCAGCAGTTACTCGATGTTTCAGGTCCCTGGGGGCTACACCTTC. Translating it yields CASSYSMFQVPGGYTF.

This chain uses TRBV7-2 with TRBJ1-3; D is unresolved. Trimming removed 1 base at V and 4 bases at J, with 8 bases between. The CDR3 is 14 amino acids. Germline values: CDR1 SGHTA, CDR2 FQGNSA. CDR3 sequence: CASSLVSGGNTIYF. The CDR3 DNA follows: TGTGCCAGCAGCTTAGTTTCGGGAGGAAACACCATATATTTT.

Details on this clonotype: The CDR3 does not close with the conserved phenylalanine or tryptophan, likely indicating a read error. It is unclear where the CDR3 begins or ends on the DNA, so no DNA is shown, and the CDR3 is as TCRdb lists it. The gene calls are TRBV11-2 and TRBJ2-5; the table's D call of TRBD1 was not tested on the DNA. Per germline, CDR1 SGHAT and CDR2 FQNNGV. The CDR3 totals 9 residues, both ends included. This chain's CDR3 is CASSSGQGY.

This clonotype was seen at least ten times. The gene calls are TRBV7-9 and TRBJ1-4; 8 bases line up with TRBD1. V gave up 1 base and J gave up 8 bases; unmatched junction bases: 6. The CDR3 extends over 15 amino acids. Per the germline V gene, CDR1 is SEHNR and CDR2 is FQNEAQ (reference sequence). The CDR3 sequence: CASSLGDRLGEKLFF. The CDR3, as DNA: TGTGCCAGCAGCTTAGGGGACAGGCTAGGAGAAAAACTGTTTTTT.

This sequence joins TRBV5-1 and TRBJ2-2; no reliable D call. Germline V CDR1 and CDR2: SGHRS, YFSETQ. The V gene lost 0 bases and the J gene lost 2 bases, with 5 bases spanning the gap. This CDR3 region has 14 residues. CDR3: CASSLAQNTGELFF. CDR3 DNA sequence: TGCGCCAGCAGCTTGGCCCAAAACACCGGGGAGCTGTTTTTT.

This clonotype showed up many times. V usage is TRBV29-1 and J usage is TRBJ2-7; D unclear. Germline CDR1 reads SQVTM; CDR2 reads ANQGSEA. Trimming pared 0 bases from V and 0 bases from J, leaving 6 bases between. This CDR3 region has 13 residues. For the CDR3, the DNA is TGCAGCGTTGAAGAAGGGTACTCCTACGAGCAGTACTTC. Amino acids: CSVEEGYSYEQYF.

Worth noting for this clonotype: A much bigger clone sits one base away, suggesting this may be a read error. The chain links TRBV6-5 to TRBJ1-2; no clear D. In germline, CDR1 is MNHEY, CDR2 SVGAGI. The CDR3 is 12 residues long. The CDR3 region is CAISYSTVGYTF. The CDR3 coding sequence is TGTGCCATCAGTTACTCGACTGTTGGCTACACCTTC.

This clonotype was observed a handful of times. The genes are TRBV7-9 and TRBJ2-7; D is tentatively TRBD1 or TRBD2 (6 bases each). Trimming cost V 4 bases and J 5 bases, with 18 bases left between them. The CDR3 extends over 15 amino acids. CDR1 SEHNR and CDR2 FQNEAQ come from the germline V gene (reference sequence). The CDR3 coding sequence is TGTGCCAGCAGCTCCCGACAGGATGGAGGGGACGAGCAGTACTTC. It is translated as CASSSRQDGGDEQYF.

This clonotype occurred many times. The rearrangement joins TRBV9 to TRBJ1-5, with a possible D match to TRBD1 (6 bases). Trimming stripped 0 bases from V and 0 bases from J, with 7 bases between. Germline values: CDR1 SGDLS, CDR2 YYNGEE. The CDR3 runs to 15 residues. The CDR3 loop is CASSVEGGSNQPQHF. The CDR3, as DNA: TGTGCCAGCAGCGTAGAGGGGGGTAGCAATCAGCCCCAGCATTTT.

The rearrangement joins TRBV25-1 to TRBJ2-6; D call uncertain. Trimming shortened V by 8 bases and J by 0 bases, and 11 bases separated the two germline ends. Germline CDR1 reads MGHDK; CDR2 reads SYGVNS. The CDR3 runs to 15 residues. CDR3 in DNA: TGTGCCAGCTTGGATCCTAACTCTGGGGCCAACGTCCTGACTTTC. It encodes CASLDPNSGANVLTF.

With regard to this clonotype: A much larger clonotype is one base distant, so this may be a read error. The chain couples TRBV10-3 to TRBJ1-4; maybe TRBD1 (6 bases). The V end lost 0 bases, the J end lost 4 bases, and 9 bases lay between the germline ends. Germline V gene lookup returns CDR1 ENHRY and CDR2 SYGVKD. The CDR3 length is 15 residues. The CDR3 nucleotides read TGTGCCATCAGTGAGTCTAACAGGGATAATGAAAAACTGTTTTTT. This encodes CAISESNRDNEKLFF.

This clonotype showed up just a few times. The chain has TRBV5-1 and TRBJ2-7, with 10 bases fitting TRBD1. This CDR3 contains 14 residues. Germline lookup yields CDR1 SGHRS and CDR2 YFSETQ. V shed 4 bases, J shed 5 bases, and the junction held 6 bases outside the gene matches. CDR3 in DNA: TGCGCCAGCAGCCAGGGACAGGGGTCCGACGAGCAGTACTTC. Residues: CASSQGQGSDEQYF. Combining the CDR3 with reference TRBV5-1 and TRBJ2-7 gives the whole variable domain KAGVTQTPRYLIKTRGQQVTLSCSPISGHRSVSWYQQTPGQGLQFLFEYFSETQRNKGNFPGRFSGRQFSNSRSEMNVSTLELGDSALYLCASSQGQGSDEQYFGPGTRLTVT.

The rearrangement uses TRBV9 and TRBJ1-1; 7 bases are a match to TRBD1. CDR3 size: 16 residues. Germline CDR1 reads SGDLS; CDR2 reads YYNGEE. With V trimmed by 4 bases and J by 0 bases, 9 bases remained unmatched. The CDR3 DNA is TGTGCCAGCAGCCAAGGCCGGACAGGTTTGAACACTGAAGCTTTCTTT. It encodes CASSQGRTGLNTEAFF.

This clonotype was counted between two and nine times. The V and J genes are TRBV11-2 and TRBJ1-5, with D unclear. The CDR3 loop spans 13 amino acids. The V gene's germline CDR1 is SGHAT and CDR2 FQNNGV. Trimming shortened V by 2 bases and J by 3 bases, and 5 bases separated the two germline ends. CDR3 residues: CASSLSDNQPQHF. CDR3 nucleotides: TGTGCCAGCAGCTTATCGGACAATCAGCCCCAGCATTTT.

J is TRBJ2-2 and V is TRBV4-1; D gene ambiguous. Trimming shortened V by 0 bases and J by 2 bases, and 7 bases separated the two germline ends. The CDR3 loop spans 15 amino acids. Germline-derived CDR1 and CDR2 are MGHRA and YSYEKL. The CDR3 bases are TGCGCCAGCAGCCAAGAGGAACTAAACACCGGGGAGCTGTTTTTT. Translated, it gives CASSQEELNTGELFF.

This clonotype was seen a few times. The J gene is TRBJ2-7, the V gene TRBV14, with D perhaps TRBD2 (6 bases). The CDR3 is made up of 15 amino acids. Germline-derived CDR1 and CDR2 are SGHDN and FVKESK. V lost 6 bases, J lost 0 bases, and 15 bases lay in between. DNA of the CDR3: TGTGCCAGCAGTCCAGCACCGGGGGTCTCCTACGAGCAGTACTTC. Translating gives CASSPAPGVSYEQYF.

To note about this clonotype: Being one base from a much bigger clone, this may be a read error. The chain combines TRBV12-3 or TRBV12-4 with TRBJ1-1; D is perhaps TRBD1 (5 bases). The CDR3 length is 11 residues. V lost 7 bases and J 6 bases, leaving 9 bases between the germline ends. CDR3 coding DNA: TGTGCCAGCACCCAGGGTGCTGAAGCTTTCTTT. Its translation is CASTQGAEAFF.

This clonotype was observed many times. The V call is TRBV2, the J call TRBJ2-7, with D perhaps matching TRBD2 (6 bases). This CDR3 has 13 amino acids. Germline V gives CDR1 SNHLY, CDR2 FYNNEI. The V and J ends lost 1 base and 7 bases respectively, with 11 bases between them. CDR3 protein: CASSEDRGGEQYF. Here the CDR3 DNA reads TGTGCCAGCAGTGAAGACCGCGGAGGGGAGCAGTACTTC.

The chain has TRBV7-9 and TRBJ2-6, with TRBD2 matching over 9 bases. The CDR3 extends over 16 amino acids. After removal of 3 bases from V and 4 bases from J, the junction contained 4 bases not matched to a gene. Germline V gene data show CDR1 as SEHNR and CDR2 as FQNEAQ (reference sequence). The CDR3, as DNA: TGTGCCAGCAGCTTTACAGCGGGGGGCGGGGCCAACGTCCTGACTTTC. It specifies CASSFTAGGGANVLTF.